The rows below give T cell receptor beta chains drawn from one sample of a study of blood T cell repertoires in COVID-19. The data were produced by immunoSEQ multiplex PCR, yet TCRdb's version contains in-frame clones alone and is incomplete. The sample lists approximately 270,000 clones, roughly 85% occurring once. Sample: peripheral blood. Receptors were obtained from a woman between 70 and 85 years old with acute or convalescent COVID-19. CDR3s include the opening cysteine and the closing phenylalanine or tryptophan. D genes are given only for firm matches. Size is stated for part of the rows, as once, few or many counts, or as a class when the clone is expanded.

.	TRBD2	TRBJ2-1	TRBV4-1	TGCGCCAGCAGCCCCAAGCGGGGGAGCTCCTACAATGAGCAGTTCTTC	CASSPKRGSSYNEQFF
.	TRBD1	TRBJ1-2	TRBV30	TGTGCCTGGACTCCGACAGGGTTTGATGGCTACACCTTC	CAWTPTGFDGYTF
.	TRBD1	TRBJ2-5	TRBV4-1	TGCGCCAGCAGCCAACAAATTGGACAGGGGAGAAGGGAGACCCAGTACTTC	CASSQQIGQGRRETQYF
.	.	TRBJ2-1	TRBV10-3	TGTGCCATCAGTGACGACGGGGGATCTTACAATGAGCAGTTCTTC	CAISDDGGSYNEQFF
once	TRBD1	TRBJ1-6	TRBV2	TGTGCCAGCAGTGAATCGGCAGGGGGCTTAACTTATTCACCCCTCCACTTT	CASSESAGGLTYSPLHF
few	TRBD2	TRBJ2-4	TRBV12-3/TRBV12-4	TGTGCCAGCAGACTGGGACTAGATGACATTCAGTACTTC	CASRLGLDDIQYF
.	.	TRBJ1-3	TRBV2	TGTGCCAGCAGGCTACAGGGTTTGGGAAACACCATATATTTT	CASRLQGLGNTIYF
.	.	TRBJ1-6	TRBV7-8	TGTGCCAGCAGCTTAGGGTACGAAGGATTGAGGTCACCCCTCCACTTT	CASSLGYEGLRSPLHF
.	.	TRBJ1-3	TRBV9	TGTGCCAGCAGCCCAAGCAGACTCTCTGGAAACACCATATATTTT	CASSPSRLSGNTIYF
many	.	TRBJ1-2	TRBV4-2	TGTGCCAGCAGCCAGGACAGTTATGGCTACACCTTC	CASSQDSYGYTF